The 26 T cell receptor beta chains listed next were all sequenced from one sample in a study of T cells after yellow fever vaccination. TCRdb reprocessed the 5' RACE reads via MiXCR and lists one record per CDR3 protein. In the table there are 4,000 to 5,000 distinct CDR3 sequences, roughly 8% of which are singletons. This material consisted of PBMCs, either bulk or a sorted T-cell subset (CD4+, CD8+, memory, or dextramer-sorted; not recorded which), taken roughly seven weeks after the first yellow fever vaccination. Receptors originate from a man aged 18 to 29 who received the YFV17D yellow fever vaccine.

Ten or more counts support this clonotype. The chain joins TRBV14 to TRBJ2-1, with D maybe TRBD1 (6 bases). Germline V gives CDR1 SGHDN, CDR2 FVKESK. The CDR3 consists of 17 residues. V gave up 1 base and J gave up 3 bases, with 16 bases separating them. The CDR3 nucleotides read TGTGCCAGCAGCCAAGTTGGAGGACAGACCCGCTACAATGAGCAGTTCTTC. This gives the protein CASSQVGGQTRYNEQFF.

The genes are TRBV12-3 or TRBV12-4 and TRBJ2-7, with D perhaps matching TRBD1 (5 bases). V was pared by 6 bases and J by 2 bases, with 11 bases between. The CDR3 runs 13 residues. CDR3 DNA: TGTGCCAGCAGCAAATGGACACCCTACGAGCAGTACTTC. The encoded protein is CASSKWTPYEQYF.

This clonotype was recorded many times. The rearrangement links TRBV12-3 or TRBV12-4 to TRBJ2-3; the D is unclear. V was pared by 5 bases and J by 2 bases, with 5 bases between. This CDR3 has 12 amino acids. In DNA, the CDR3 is TGTGCCAGCAGTCTAAACACAGATACGCAGTATTTT. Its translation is CASSLNTDTQYF.

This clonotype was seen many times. The CDR3: CASSLLFLGRTEAFF. As DNA, the CDR3 is TGTGCCAGCAGCTTATTATTTTTAGGGAGGACTGAAGCTTTCTTT. The chain employs TRBV7-9 and TRBJ1-1; D not certain. Trimming removed 2 bases at V and 5 bases at J, with 15 bases between. Germline V lookup: CDR1 SEHNR, CDR2 FQNEAQ (reference sequence). The CDR3 is made up of 15 amino acids.

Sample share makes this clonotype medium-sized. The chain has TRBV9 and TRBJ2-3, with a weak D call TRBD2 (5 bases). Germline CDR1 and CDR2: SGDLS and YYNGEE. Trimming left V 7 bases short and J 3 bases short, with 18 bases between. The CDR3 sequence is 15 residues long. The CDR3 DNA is TGTGCCAGCTCCTCCTCGGGTAGCGCGACAGATACGCAGTATTTT. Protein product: CASSSSGSATDTQYF.

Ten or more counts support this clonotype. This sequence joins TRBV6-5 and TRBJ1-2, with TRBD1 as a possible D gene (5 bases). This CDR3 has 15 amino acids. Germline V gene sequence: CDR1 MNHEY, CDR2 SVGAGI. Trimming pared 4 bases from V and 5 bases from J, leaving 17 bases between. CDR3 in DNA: TGTGCCAGCAGTTTGGCCGCGGGGGAGGGGTATGGCTACACCTTC. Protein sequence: CASSLAAGEGYGYTF.

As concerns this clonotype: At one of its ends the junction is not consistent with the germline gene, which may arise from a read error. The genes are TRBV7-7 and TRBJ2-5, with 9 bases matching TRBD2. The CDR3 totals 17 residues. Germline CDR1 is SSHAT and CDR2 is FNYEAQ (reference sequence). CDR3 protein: CASSLGPGGGAGETQYF. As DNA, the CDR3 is TGTGCTAGCAGCTTAGGGCCGGGCGGGGGGGCCGGAGAGACCCAGTACTTC.

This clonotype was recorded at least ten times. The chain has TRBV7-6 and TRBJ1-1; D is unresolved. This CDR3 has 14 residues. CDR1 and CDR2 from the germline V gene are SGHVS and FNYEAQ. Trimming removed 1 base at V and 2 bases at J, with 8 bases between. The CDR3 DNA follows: TGTGCCAGCAGCTTAGGAGGGCTCAACACTGAAGCTTTCTTT. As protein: CASSLGGLNTEAFF.

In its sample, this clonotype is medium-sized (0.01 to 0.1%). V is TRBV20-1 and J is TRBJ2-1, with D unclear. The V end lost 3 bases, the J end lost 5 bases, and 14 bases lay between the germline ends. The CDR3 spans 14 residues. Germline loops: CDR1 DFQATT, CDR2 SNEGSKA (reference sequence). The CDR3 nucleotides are TGCAGTGCTAGGATTGGGCCTCACGACAATGAGCAGTTCTTC. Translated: CSARIGPHDNEQFF.

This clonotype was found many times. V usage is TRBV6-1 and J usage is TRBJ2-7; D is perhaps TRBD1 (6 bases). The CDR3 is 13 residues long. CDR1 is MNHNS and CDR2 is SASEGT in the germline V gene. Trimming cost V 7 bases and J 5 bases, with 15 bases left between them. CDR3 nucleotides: TGTGCCAGCAATGCAGGGGCCGGGAACGAGCAGTACTTC. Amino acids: CASNAGAGNEQYF.

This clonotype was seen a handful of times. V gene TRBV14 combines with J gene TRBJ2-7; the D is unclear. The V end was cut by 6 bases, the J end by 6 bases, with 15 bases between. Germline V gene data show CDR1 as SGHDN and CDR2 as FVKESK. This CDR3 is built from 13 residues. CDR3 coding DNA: TGTGCCAGCAGTCCGGACGTACCGGGCGAGCAGTACGTC. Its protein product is CASSPDVPGEQYV.

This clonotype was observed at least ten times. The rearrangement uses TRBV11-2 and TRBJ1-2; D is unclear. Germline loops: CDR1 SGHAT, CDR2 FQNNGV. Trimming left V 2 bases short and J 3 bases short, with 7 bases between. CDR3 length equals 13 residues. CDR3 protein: CASSLRQHYGYTF. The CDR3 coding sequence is TGTGCCAGCAGCTTAAGGCAACACTATGGCTACACCTTC.

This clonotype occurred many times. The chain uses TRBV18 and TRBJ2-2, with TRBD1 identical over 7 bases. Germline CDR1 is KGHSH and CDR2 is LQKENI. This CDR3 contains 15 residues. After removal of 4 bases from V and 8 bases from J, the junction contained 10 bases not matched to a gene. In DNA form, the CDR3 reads TGTGCCAGCTCACTCGACAGAGGGGGCCGAGGGGAGCTGTTTTTT. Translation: CASSLDRGGRGELFF.

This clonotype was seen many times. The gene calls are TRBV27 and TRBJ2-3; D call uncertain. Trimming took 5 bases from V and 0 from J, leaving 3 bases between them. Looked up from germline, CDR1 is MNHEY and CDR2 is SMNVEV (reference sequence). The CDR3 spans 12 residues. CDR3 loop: CASSLSTDTQYF. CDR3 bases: TGTGCCAGCAGTCTTAGCACAGATACGCAGTATTTT.

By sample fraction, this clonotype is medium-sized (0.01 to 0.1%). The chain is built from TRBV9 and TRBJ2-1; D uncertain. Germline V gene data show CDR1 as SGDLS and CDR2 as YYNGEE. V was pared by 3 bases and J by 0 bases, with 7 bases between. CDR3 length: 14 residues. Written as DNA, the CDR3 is TGTGCCAGCAGCGAGGGCATCTCCTACAATGAGCAGTTCTTC. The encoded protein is CASSEGISYNEQFF.

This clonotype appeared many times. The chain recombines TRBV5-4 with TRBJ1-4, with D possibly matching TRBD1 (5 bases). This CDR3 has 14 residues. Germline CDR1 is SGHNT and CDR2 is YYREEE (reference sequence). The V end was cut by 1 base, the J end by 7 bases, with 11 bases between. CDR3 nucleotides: TGTGCCAGCAGCTTGATAGGGGCCAGTGAAAAACTGTTTTTT. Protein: CASSLIGASEKLFF. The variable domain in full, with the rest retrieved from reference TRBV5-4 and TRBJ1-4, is ETGVTQSPTHLIKTRGQQVTLRCSSQSGHNTVSWYQQALGQGPQFIFQYYREEENGRGNFPPRFSGLQFPNYSSELNVNALELDDSALYLCASSLIGASEKLFFGSGTQLSVL.

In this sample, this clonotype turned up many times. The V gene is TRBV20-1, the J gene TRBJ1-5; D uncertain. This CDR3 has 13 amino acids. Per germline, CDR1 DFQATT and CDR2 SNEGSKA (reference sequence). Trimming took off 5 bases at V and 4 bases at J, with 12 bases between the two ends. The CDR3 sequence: CSASQHLNQPQHF. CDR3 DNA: TGCAGTGCTTCCCAACATCTTAATCAGCCCCAGCATTTT.

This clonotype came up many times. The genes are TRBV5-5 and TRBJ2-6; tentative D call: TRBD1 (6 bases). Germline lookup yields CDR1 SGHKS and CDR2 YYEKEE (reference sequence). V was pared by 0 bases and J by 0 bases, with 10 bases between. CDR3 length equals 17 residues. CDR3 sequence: CASSLAGAVSGANVLTF. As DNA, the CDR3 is TGTGCCAGCAGCTTGGCAGGGGCAGTCTCTGGGGCCAACGTCCTGACTTTC.

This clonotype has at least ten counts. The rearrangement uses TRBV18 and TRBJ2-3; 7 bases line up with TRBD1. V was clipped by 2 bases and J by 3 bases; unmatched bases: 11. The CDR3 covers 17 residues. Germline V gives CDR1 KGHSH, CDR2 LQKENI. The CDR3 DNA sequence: TGTGCCAGCTCACCATGGGGAAACAGGGGTGAGACAGATACGCAGTATTTT. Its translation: CASSPWGNRGETDTQYF.

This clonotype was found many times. CDR3 coding DNA: TGTGCCAGCAGTTTCAGCGGGGGAGATACGCAGTATTTT. It codes for CASSFSGGDTQYF. The chain employs TRBV7-9 and TRBJ2-3; 8 positions match TRBD2. V was clipped by 6 bases and J by 5 bases; unmatched bases: 4. Germline CDR1 SEHNR, CDR2 FQNEAQ (reference sequence). The CDR3 length is 13 residues.

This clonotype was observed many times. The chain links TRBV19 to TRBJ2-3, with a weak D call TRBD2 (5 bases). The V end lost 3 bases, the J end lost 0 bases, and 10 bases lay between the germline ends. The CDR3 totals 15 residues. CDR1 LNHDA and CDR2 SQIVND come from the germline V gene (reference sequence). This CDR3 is CASSIRGASTDTQYF. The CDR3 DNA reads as TGTGCCAGTAGTATTCGGGGTGCTAGCACAGATACGCAGTATTTT.

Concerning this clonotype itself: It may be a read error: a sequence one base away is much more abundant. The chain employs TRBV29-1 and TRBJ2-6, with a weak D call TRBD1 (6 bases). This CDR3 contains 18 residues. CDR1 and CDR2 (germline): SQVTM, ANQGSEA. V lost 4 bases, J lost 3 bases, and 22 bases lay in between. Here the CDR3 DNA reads TGCAGCGTTGTAGTTCCAGGGGCGACCTTTGGTGGGGCCAACGTCCTGACTTTC. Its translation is CSVVVPGATFGGANVLTF.

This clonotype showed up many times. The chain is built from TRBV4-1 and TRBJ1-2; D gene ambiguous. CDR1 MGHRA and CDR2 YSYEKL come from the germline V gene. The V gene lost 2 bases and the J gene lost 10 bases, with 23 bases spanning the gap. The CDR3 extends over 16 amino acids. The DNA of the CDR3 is TGCGCCAGCAGCCAACGGAGTCGTGGCGGTAGGGAGGACTACACCTTC. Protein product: CASSQRSRGGREDYTF.

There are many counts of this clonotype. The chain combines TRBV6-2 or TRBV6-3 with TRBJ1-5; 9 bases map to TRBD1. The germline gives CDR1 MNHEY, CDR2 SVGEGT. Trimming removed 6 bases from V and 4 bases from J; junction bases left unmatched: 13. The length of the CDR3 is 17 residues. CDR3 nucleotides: TGTGCCAGCAGCACTGGGACAGGGCTTTTCTGGAATCAGCCCCAGCATTTT. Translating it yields CASSTGTGLFWNQPQHF.

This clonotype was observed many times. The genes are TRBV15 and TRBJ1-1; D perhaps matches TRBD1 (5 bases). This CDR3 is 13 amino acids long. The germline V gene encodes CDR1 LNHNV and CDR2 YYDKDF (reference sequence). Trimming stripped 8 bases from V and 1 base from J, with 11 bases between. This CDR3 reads CATQSTGNTEAFF. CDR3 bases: TGTGCCACCCAATCCACAGGGAACACTGAAGCTTTCTTT.

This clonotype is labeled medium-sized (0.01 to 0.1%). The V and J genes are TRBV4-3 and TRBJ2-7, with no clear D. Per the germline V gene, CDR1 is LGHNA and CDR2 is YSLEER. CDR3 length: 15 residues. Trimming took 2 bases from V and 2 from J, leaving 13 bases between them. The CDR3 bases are TGCGCCAGCAGCCAAACAACGGCTCCAACCTACGAGCAGTACTTC. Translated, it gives CASSQTTAPTYEQYF.